A selection of T cell receptor beta chains follows, all from one sample in a study of sequential checkpoint blockade in melanoma. Sequencing used immunoSEQ multiplex PCR; TCRdb keeps in-frame clones, though not all of them. The table lists under 20,000 clones, approximately 26% of them singletons. Sequenced material: tumor tissue (inferred from file names), taken from a patient given nivolumab and ipilimumab in sequence. Receptor source: a human donor with melanoma. Each CDR3 is given with its conserved first and last residue. The order of the fields is V gene, clone size, J gene, D gene, CDR3 DNA, CDR3 protein. The D gene is left open where the match is weak. Rows give clone size only sometimes, using once, few, many, or a class for an expanded clone.

v_call: TRBV6-8; clone_size: -; j_call: TRBJ2-3; d_call: -; cdr3_nt: TGTGCCAGCAGTGCATTTGGCGGCACAGATACGCAGTATTTT; cdr3_aa: CASSAFGGTDTQYF
v_call: TRBV19; clone_size: once; j_call: TRBJ2-4; d_call: TRBD2; cdr3_nt: TGTGCCAGTAGTATAGATACAGGTGGCGTTAGCGGGGCCTACCGGGACATTCAGTACTTC; cdr3_aa: CASSIDTGGVSGAYRDIQYF
v_call: TRBV9; clone_size: few; j_call: TRBJ2-7; d_call: -; cdr3_nt: TGTGCCAGCAGCCCGCAATCGGGCTCGAAGATACCCTACGAGCAGTACTTC; cdr3_aa: CASSPQSGSKIPYEQYF
v_call: TRBV6-8; clone_size: few; j_call: TRBJ2-7; d_call: TRBD1; cdr3_nt: TGTGCCAGCAGTGGGACCCCGGGACAGGATTCCTACGAGCAGTACTTC; cdr3_aa: CASSGTPGQDSYEQYF
v_call: TRBV6-8; clone_size: few; j_call: TRBJ2-2; d_call: TRBD1; cdr3_nt: TGTGCCAGCAGTGTACACGAGGGGGCCACCGGGGAGCTGTTTTTT; cdr3_aa: CASSVHEGATGELFF
v_call: TRBV7-7; clone_size: few; j_call: TRBJ2-4; d_call: -; cdr3_nt: TGTGCCAGCACCAACAGGACGGTACTAGCCAAAAACATTCAGTACTTC; cdr3_aa: CASTNRTVLAKNIQYF
v_call: TRBV5-1; clone_size: once; j_call: TRBJ2-3; d_call: -; cdr3_nt: TGCGCCAGCAGCCCTTTGCGGCAGATGGTGGATACGCAGTATTTT; cdr3_aa: CASSPLRQMVDTQYF
v_call: TRBV19; clone_size: -; j_call: TRBJ2-6; d_call: -; cdr3_nt: TGTGCCAGTAGTATATTTCCAGGGGTAGGGGCCAACGTCCTGACTTTC; cdr3_aa: CASSIFPGVGANVLTF
v_call: TRBV7-1; clone_size: many; j_call: TRBJ2-5; d_call: TRBD1; cdr3_nt: TGTGCCAGCAGCAGACAGGGGGCCCAAGAGACCCAGTACTTC; cdr3_aa: CASSRQGAQETQYF
v_call: TRBV6-7; clone_size: few; j_call: TRBJ1-1; d_call: -; cdr3_nt: TGTGCCAGCACCCAAGTGACTGAAGCTTTCTTT; cdr3_aa: CASTQVTEAFF
v_call: TRBV11-3; clone_size: many; j_call: TRBJ2-3; d_call: -; cdr3_nt: TGTGCCAGCAGCCCCGGCACCGGGACTACAGATACGCAGTATTTT; cdr3_aa: CASSPGTGTTDTQYF
v_call: TRBV11-3; clone_size: -; j_call: TRBJ2-7; d_call: TRBD1; cdr3_nt: TGTGCCAGCCGACGGACAGGTAAAAGCTACGAGCAGTACTTC; cdr3_aa: CASRRTGKSYEQYF
v_call: TRBV18; clone_size: few; j_call: TRBJ1-2; d_call: -; cdr3_nt: TGTGCCAGCTCACCACCGGGAGGTACTGGGGGCTACACCTTC; cdr3_aa: CASSPPGGTGGYTF
v_call: TRBV6-8; clone_size: few; j_call: TRBJ1-5; d_call: -; cdr3_nt: TGTGCCAGCACCTCCCCCTCCGGACAGTTCAATCAGCCCCAGCATTTT; cdr3_aa: CASTSPSGQFNQPQHF
v_call: TRBV6-8; clone_size: few; j_call: TRBJ2-7; d_call: -; cdr3_nt: TGTGCCATCGGAGACAGCGACCCCTCCTACGAGCAGTACTTC; cdr3_aa: CAIGDSDPSYEQYF
v_call: TRBV18; clone_size: -; j_call: TRBJ1-4; d_call: -; cdr3_nt: TGTGCCAGCTCACCGGACGCACGGGGTGAAAAACTGTTTTTT; cdr3_aa: CASSPDARGEKLFF
v_call: TRBV19; clone_size: -; j_call: TRBJ2-5; d_call: -; cdr3_nt: TGTGCCAGCCGAGATAGGGATATCCGTCGAGGAGAGACCCAGTACTTC; cdr3_aa: CASRDRDIRRGETQYF
v_call: TRBV6-8; clone_size: few; j_call: TRBJ2-7; d_call: -; cdr3_nt: TGTGCCAGCAGTACCGAGGACTGGGCAGAGCAGTACTTC; cdr3_aa: CASSTEDWAEQYF
v_call: TRBV11-3; clone_size: many; j_call: TRBJ1-4; d_call: -; cdr3_nt: TGTGCCAGCAGCTTGTTCGGTGCAACTAATGAAAAACTGTTTTTT; cdr3_aa: CASSLFGATNEKLFF
v_call: TRBV30; clone_size: -; j_call: TRBJ2-7; d_call: TRBD2; cdr3_nt: TGTGCCTGGAGCGGACTAGCGACGATCTCCTACGAGCAGTACTTC; cdr3_aa: CAWSGLATISYEQYF
v_call: TRBV9; clone_size: few; j_call: TRBJ2-3; d_call: -; cdr3_nt: TGTGCCAGCAGCGTAGAACACCCACCAGATACGCAGTATTTT; cdr3_aa: CASSVEHPPDTQYF
v_call: TRBV9; clone_size: -; j_call: TRBJ2-7; d_call: TRBD2; cdr3_nt: TGTGCCAGCATGGGGACCAGACTAGCCGACGAGCAGTACTTC; cdr3_aa: CASMGTRLADEQYF
v_call: TRBV6-8; clone_size: few; j_call: TRBJ2-7; d_call: -; cdr3_nt: TGTGCCAGCAGTTACCGGGCAGTTCCCGAGCAGTACTTC; cdr3_aa: CASSYRAVPEQYF
v_call: TRBV28; clone_size: -; j_call: TRBJ2-7; d_call: TRBD1; cdr3_nt: TGTGCCAGCAGGACAGGGGGCTCTTCCTACGAGCAGTACTTC; cdr3_aa: CASRTGGSSYEQYF
v_call: TRBV5-1; clone_size: -; j_call: TRBJ2-3; d_call: TRBD2; cdr3_nt: TGCGCCAGCAGCATCGGACTAGCGGGGAGCACAGATACGCAGTATTTT; cdr3_aa: CASSIGLAGSTDTQYF
v_call: TRBV6-8; clone_size: few; j_call: TRBJ2-3; d_call: -; cdr3_nt: TGTGCCAGCAGTTACCGGGCGGGACAAGGTAACACAGATACGCAGTATTTT; cdr3_aa: CASSYRAGQGNTDTQYF
v_call: TRBV15; clone_size: -; j_call: TRBJ2-7; d_call: TRBD1; cdr3_nt: TGTGCCACCAGCAGAGGCGGGACAGGGAAGTCCGAGCAGTACTTC; cdr3_aa: CATSRGGTGKSEQYF
v_call: TRBV6-8; clone_size: -; j_call: TRBJ2-4; d_call: TRBD1; cdr3_nt: TGTGCCAGCAGTTACTCCTCCGGGACAGGGCGGAACATTCAGTACTTC; cdr3_aa: CASSYSSGTGRNIQYF
v_call: TRBV14; clone_size: -; j_call: TRBJ1-5; d_call: -; cdr3_nt: TGTGCCAGCAGCCCCCGGGGTTCTCCTCAGCCCCAGCATTTT; cdr3_aa: CASSPRGSPQPQHF
v_call: TRBV19; clone_size: few; j_call: TRBJ1-1; d_call: -; cdr3_nt: TGTGCCAGTAGTACCCGGGCTGGTATGAACACTGAAGCTTTCTTT; cdr3_aa: CASSTRAGMNTEAFF
v_call: TRBV19; clone_size: -; j_call: TRBJ2-7; d_call: TRBD2; cdr3_nt: TGTGCCAGTAGTACTAGCGGGAGCGAGCAGTACTTC; cdr3_aa: CASSTSGSEQYF
v_call: TRBV27; clone_size: -; j_call: TRBJ2-5; d_call: TRBD2; cdr3_nt: TGTGCCAGCAGTCCCAGTATAGCGGGGCTGCAAGAGACCCAGTACTTC; cdr3_aa: CASSPSIAGLQETQYF
v_call: TRBV14; clone_size: -; j_call: TRBJ2-1; d_call: -; cdr3_nt: TGTGCCAGCAGCCCCCCCTTGGGGAGCTCCTACAATGAGCAGTTCTTC; cdr3_aa: CASSPPLGSSYNEQFF
v_call: TRBV29-1; clone_size: once; j_call: TRBJ2-1; d_call: -; cdr3_nt: TGCAGCGCAGAGGTTAGCCGTTACAATGAGCAGTTCTTC; cdr3_aa: CSAEVSRYNEQFF
v_call: TRBV7-6; clone_size: many; j_call: TRBJ2-5; d_call: -; cdr3_nt: TGTGCCAGCAGCTTGAGACAGGAACGGGGAGAGACCCAGTACTTC; cdr3_aa: CASSLRQERGETQYF
v_call: TRBV5-1; clone_size: once; j_call: TRBJ2-1; d_call: -; cdr3_nt: TGCGCCAGCAGAGGTACCCTAGCGACCTACAATGAGCAGTTCTTC; cdr3_aa: CASRGTLATYNEQFF
v_call: TRBV11-3; clone_size: many; j_call: TRBJ1-6; d_call: -; cdr3_nt: TGTGCCAGCAGCCCTACAATCGGGAATTCACCCCTCCACTTT; cdr3_aa: CASSPTIGNSPLHF
v_call: TRBV6-8; clone_size: -; j_call: TRBJ2-2; d_call: TRBD2; cdr3_nt: TGTGCCAGCAGTTTAGCGGGAGGGCGGAACACCGGGGAGCTGTTTTTT; cdr3_aa: CASSLAGGRNTGELFF
v_call: TRBV6-8; clone_size: few; j_call: TRBJ2-1; d_call: -; cdr3_nt: TGTGCCAGCACCATTACGACGGGCGGGATCAATGAGCAGTTCTTC; cdr3_aa: CASTITTGGINEQFF
v_call: TRBV18; clone_size: -; j_call: TRBJ2-7; d_call: -; cdr3_nt: TGTGCCAGCTCACCCACTAGTATCGTCTACGAGCAGTACTTC; cdr3_aa: CASSPTSIVYEQYF
v_call: TRBV11-3; clone_size: -; j_call: TRBJ1-5; d_call: TRBD1; cdr3_nt: TGTGCCAGCTCCCCCGGACAGGGAAGCAATCAGCCCCAGCATTTT; cdr3_aa: CASSPGQGSNQPQHF
v_call: TRBV19; clone_size: -; j_call: TRBJ2-1; d_call: TRBD1; cdr3_nt: TGTGCCAGTACCGGGACAGGGTTGGACTACAATGAGCAGTTCTTC; cdr3_aa: CASTGTGLDYNEQFF
v_call: TRBV14; clone_size: -; j_call: TRBJ2-7; d_call: TRBD2; cdr3_nt: TGTGCCAGCAGCATCCTAGAGGGAGGGCCCTACGAGCAGTACTTC; cdr3_aa: CASSILEGGPYEQYF
v_call: TRBV9; clone_size: few; j_call: TRBJ2-5; d_call: -; cdr3_nt: TGTGCCAGCAGCGTACTTCCCCAAGAGACCCAGTACTTC; cdr3_aa: CASSVLPQETQYF
v_call: TRBV6-8; clone_size: -; j_call: TRBJ2-1; d_call: -; cdr3_nt: TGTGCCAGCAGTGTCCGCGAGGACTCCTACAATGAGCAGTTCTTC; cdr3_aa: CASSVREDSYNEQFF
v_call: TRBV29-1; clone_size: -; j_call: TRBJ1-1; d_call: TRBD1; cdr3_nt: TGCAGCGTTGTCCAGGGGGCCGATGGTGAAGCTTTCTTT; cdr3_aa: CSVVQGADGEAFF
v_call: TRBV30; clone_size: few; j_call: TRBJ1-1; d_call: TRBD1; cdr3_nt: TGTGCCTGGAGACCGGGGGACAGGGGCAACACTGAAGCTTTCTTT; cdr3_aa: CAWRPGDRGNTEAFF
v_call: TRBV12-5; clone_size: -; j_call: TRBJ2-1; d_call: -; cdr3_nt: TGTGCTAGTGGTTTACAGGGCTCCTCCTACAATGAGCAGTTCTTC; cdr3_aa: CASGLQGSSYNEQFF
v_call: TRBV7-6; clone_size: few; j_call: TRBJ2-1; d_call: TRBD2; cdr3_nt: TGTGCCAGCAGCCCCGGGACTAGCGGGATCACGGGTGAGCAGTTCTTC; cdr3_aa: CASSPGTSGITGEQFF
v_call: TRBV29-1; clone_size: few; j_call: TRBJ2-5; d_call: TRBD1; cdr3_nt: TGCAGCGTCCGGGACAGGGAGGCCGTGACCCAGTACTTC; cdr3_aa: CSVRDREAVTQYF
v_call: TRBV6-8; clone_size: few; j_call: TRBJ1-5; d_call: TRBD1; cdr3_nt: TGTGCCAGCAGTCGCGGGGGAGGGGGCGGTGGCAATCAGCCCCAGCATTTT; cdr3_aa: CASSRGGGGGGNQPQHF
v_call: TRBV9; clone_size: -; j_call: TRBJ2-2; d_call: -; cdr3_nt: TGTGCCAGCAGACATGGACACCTCGGGGACGGGGAGCTGTTTTTT; cdr3_aa: CASRHGHLGDGELFF